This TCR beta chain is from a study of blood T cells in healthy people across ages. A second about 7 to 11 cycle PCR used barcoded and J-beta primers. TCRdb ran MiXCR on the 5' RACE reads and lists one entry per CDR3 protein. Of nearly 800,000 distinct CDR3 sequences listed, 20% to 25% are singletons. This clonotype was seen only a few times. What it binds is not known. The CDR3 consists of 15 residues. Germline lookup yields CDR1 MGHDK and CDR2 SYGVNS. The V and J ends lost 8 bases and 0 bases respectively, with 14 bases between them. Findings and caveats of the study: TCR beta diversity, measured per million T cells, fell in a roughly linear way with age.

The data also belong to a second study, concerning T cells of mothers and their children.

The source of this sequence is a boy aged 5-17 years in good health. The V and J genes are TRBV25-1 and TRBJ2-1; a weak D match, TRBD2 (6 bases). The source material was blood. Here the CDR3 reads CASAVGGSSYNEQFF. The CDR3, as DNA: TGTGCCAGCGCTGTGGGGGGTAGCTCCTACAATGAGCAGTTCTTC.